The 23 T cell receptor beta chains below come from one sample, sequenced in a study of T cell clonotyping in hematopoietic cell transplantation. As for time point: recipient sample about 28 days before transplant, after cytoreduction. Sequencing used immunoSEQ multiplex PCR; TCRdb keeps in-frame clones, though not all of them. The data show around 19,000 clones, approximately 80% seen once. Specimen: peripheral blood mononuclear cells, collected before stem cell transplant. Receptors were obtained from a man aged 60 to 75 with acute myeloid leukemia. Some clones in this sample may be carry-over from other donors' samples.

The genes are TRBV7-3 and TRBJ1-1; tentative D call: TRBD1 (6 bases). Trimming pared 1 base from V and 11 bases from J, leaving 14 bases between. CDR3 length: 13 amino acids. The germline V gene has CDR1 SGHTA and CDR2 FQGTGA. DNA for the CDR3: TGTGCCAGCAGCTTAATATCAGGGGACGAGGCTTTCTTT. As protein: CASSLISGDEAFF.

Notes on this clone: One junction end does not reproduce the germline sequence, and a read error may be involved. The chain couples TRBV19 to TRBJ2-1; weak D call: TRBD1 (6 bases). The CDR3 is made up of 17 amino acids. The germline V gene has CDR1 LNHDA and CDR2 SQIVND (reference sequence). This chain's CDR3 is CASSIGAGVNLNNEQFF. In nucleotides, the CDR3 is TGTGCCAGTAGCATAGGGGCAGGGGTTAATCTCAACAATGAGCAGTTCTTC. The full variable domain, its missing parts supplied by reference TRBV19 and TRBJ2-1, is DGGITQSPKYLFRKEGQNVTLSCEQNLNHDAMYWYRQDPGQGLRLIYYSQIVNDFQKGDIAEGYSVSREKKESFPLTVTSAQKNPTAFYLCASSIGAGVNLNNEQFFGPGTRLTVL.

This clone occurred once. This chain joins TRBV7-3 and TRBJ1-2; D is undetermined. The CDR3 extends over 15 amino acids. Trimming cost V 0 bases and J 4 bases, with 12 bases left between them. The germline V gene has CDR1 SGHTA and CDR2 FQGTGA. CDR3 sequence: CASSLTNSGLYGYTF. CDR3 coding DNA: TGTGCCAGCAGCTTAACCAACAGCGGACTCTATGGCTACACCTTC.

CDR3 nucleotides: TGTGCCAGCAGCCAAGAGGACGCGGCCCTAGGGGATACGCAGTATTTT. This encodes CASSQEDAALGDTQYF. The gene calls are TRBV4-2 and TRBJ2-3; no firm D call. CDR1 is LGHNA, CDR2 YNFKEQ, per germline. There are 16 residues in the CDR3. Trimming shortened V by 0 bases and J by 6 bases, and 16 bases separated the two germline ends.

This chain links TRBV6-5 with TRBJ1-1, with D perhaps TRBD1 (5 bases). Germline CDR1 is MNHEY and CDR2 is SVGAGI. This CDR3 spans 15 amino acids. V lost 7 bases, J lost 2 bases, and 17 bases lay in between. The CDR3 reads CASTTVRGANTEAFF. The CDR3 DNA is TGTGCCAGCACTACCGTCCGTGGGGCCAACACTGAAGCTTTCTTT.

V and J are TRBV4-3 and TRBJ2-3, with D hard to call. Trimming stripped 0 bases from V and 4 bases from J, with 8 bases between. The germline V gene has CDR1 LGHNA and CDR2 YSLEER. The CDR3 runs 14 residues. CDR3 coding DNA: TGCGCCAGCAGCCAAGATCTAGAGGCAGATACGCAGTATTTT. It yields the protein CASSQDLEADTQYF.

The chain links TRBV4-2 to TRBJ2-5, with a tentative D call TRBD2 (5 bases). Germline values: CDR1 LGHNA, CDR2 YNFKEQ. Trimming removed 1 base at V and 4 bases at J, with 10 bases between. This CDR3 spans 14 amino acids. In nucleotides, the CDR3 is TGTGCCAGCAGCCAAGGAGGGATCGGAGAGACCCAGTACTTC. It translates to CASSQGGIGETQYF.

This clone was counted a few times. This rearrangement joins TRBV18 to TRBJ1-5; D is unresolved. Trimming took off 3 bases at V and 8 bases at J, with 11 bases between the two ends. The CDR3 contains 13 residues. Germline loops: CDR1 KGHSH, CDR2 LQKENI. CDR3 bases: TGTGCCAGCTCACCGCTGCGTGAGGAGCCCCAGCATTTT. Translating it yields CASSPLREEPQHF.

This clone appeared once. The CDR3, as DNA: TGTGCCAGCAGTCGTACCGTGAGTAATCAGCCCCAGCATTTT. Translated: CASSRTVSNQPQHF. The rearrangement joins TRBV6-5 to TRBJ1-5; D is unclear. Germline V gives CDR1 MNHEY, CDR2 SVGAGI. V dropped 5 bases and J dropped 4 bases, with 12 bases sitting between them. The CDR3 is made up of 14 amino acids.

The CDR3 nucleotides read TGTGCCGTGGGGCACTACGAGCAGTACTTC. Residues: CAVGHYEQYF. V and J are TRBV27 and TRBJ2-7; the D gene is possibly TRBD1 (5 bases). Trimming left V 11 bases short and J 3 bases short, with 8 bases between. Germline CDR1 and CDR2: MNHEY and SMNVEV (reference sequence). The CDR3 spans 10 residues.

CDR3 loop: CASSPEQGRNTEAFF. CDR3 DNA sequence: TGTGCCAGCAGCCCAGAGCAGGGGCGGAACACTGAAGCTTTCTTT. The chain couples TRBV7-2 to TRBJ1-1, with a weak D call TRBD1 (6 bases). This CDR3 spans 15 amino acids. Deletions cut 5 bases from V and 1 base from J, with 14 bases between. From germline, CDR1 is SGHTA and CDR2 FQGNSA.

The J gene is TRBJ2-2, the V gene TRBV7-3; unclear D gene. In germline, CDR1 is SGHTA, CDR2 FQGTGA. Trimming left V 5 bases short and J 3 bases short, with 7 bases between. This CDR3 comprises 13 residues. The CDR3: CASSPVHTGELFF. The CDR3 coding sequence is TGTGCCAGCAGCCCAGTACACACCGGGGAGCTGTTTTTT.

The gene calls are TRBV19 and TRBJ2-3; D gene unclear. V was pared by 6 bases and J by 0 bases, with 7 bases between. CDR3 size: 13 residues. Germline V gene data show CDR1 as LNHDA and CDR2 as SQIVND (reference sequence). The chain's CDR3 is CASSPPSTDTQYF. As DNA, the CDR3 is TGTGCCAGTAGCCCCCCTAGCACAGATACGCAGTATTTT.

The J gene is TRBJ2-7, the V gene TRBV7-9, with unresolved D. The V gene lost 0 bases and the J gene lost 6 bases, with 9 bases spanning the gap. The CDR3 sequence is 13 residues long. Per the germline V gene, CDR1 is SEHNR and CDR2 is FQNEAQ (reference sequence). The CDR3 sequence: CASSLAPGSEQYF. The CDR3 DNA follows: TGTGCCAGCAGCTTAGCGCCCGGATCCGAGCAGTACTTC.

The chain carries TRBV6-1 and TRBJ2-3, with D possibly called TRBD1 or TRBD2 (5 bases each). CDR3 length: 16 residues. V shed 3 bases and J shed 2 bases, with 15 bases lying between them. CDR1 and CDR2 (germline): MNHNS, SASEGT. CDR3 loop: CASSEGVARLTDTQYF. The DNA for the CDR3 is TGTGCCAGCAGTGAGGGGGTAGCGAGGCTCACAGATACGCAGTATTTT.

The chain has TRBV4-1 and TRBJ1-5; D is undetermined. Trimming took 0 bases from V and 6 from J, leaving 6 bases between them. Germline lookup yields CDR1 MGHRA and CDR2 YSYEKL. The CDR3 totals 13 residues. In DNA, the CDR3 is TGCGCCAGCAGCCAAGATGGGGTTCAGCCCCAGCATTTT. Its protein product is CASSQDGVQPQHF.

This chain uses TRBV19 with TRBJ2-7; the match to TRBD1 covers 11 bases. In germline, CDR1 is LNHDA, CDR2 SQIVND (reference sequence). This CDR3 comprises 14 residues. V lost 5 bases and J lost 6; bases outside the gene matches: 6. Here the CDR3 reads CASSEPGQGGEQYF. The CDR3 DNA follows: TGTGCCAGTAGTGAACCGGGACAGGGGGGCGAGCAGTACTTC.

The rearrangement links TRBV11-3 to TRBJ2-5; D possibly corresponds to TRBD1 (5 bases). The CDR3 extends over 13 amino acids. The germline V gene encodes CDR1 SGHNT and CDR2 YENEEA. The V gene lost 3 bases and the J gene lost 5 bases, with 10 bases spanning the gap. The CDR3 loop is CASSFPPGETQYF. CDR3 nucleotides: TGTGCCAGCAGCTTTCCCCCAGGGGAGACCCAGTACTTC.

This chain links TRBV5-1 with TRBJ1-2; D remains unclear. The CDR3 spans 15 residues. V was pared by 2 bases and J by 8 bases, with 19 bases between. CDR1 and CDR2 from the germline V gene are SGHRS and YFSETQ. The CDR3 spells CASSFVWTQQGGYTF. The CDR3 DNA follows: TGCGCCAGCAGCTTTGTTTGGACCCAACAAGGGGGCTACACCTTC.

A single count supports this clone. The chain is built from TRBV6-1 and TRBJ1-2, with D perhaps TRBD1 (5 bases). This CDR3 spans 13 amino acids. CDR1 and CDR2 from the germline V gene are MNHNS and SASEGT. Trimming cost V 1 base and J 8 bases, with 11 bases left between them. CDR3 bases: TGTGCCAGCAGTGAAGTAGGGGCTGGCGGCTACACCTTC. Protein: CASSEVGAGGYTF.

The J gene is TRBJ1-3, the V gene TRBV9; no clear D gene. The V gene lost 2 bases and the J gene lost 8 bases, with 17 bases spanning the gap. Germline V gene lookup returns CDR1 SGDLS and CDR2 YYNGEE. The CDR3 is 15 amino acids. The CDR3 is CASSVEGHGVDTIYF. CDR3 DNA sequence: TGTGCCAGCAGCGTGGAAGGGCATGGCGTAGACACCATATATTTT.

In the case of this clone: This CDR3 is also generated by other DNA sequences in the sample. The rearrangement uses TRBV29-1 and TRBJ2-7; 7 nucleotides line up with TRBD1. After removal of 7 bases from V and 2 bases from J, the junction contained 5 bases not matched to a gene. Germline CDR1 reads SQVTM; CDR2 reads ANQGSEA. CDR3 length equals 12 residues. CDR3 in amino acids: CSGLGQAYEQYF. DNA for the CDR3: TGCAGCGGTTTAGGACAGGCCTACGAGCAGTACTTC.

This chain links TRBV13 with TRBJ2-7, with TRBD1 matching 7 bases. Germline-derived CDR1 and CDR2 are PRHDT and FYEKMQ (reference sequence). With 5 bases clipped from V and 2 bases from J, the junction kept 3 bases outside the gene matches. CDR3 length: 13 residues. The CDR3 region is CASSPGQAYEQYF. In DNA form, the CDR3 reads TGTGCCAGCAGCCCCGGACAGGCCTACGAGCAGTACTTC.